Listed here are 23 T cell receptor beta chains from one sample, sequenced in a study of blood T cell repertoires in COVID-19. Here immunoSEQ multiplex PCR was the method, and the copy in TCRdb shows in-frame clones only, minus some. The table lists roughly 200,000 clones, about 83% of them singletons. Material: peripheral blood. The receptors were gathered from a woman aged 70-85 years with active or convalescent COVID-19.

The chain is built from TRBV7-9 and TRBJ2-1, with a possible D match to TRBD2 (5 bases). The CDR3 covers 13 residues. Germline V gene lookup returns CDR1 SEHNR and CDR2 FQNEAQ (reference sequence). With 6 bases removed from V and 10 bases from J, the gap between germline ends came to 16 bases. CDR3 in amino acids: CASRQSGSDEQFF. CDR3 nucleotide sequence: TGTGCCAGCAGACAATCGGGGTCAGACGAGCAGTTCTTC.

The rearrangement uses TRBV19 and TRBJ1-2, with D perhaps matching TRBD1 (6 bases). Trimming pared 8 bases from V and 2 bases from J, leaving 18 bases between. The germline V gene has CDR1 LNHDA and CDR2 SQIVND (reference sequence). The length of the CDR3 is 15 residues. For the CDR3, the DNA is TGTGCCAGTGGGGTCAACAGGGTGGAGAACTATGGCTACACCTTC. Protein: CASGVNRVENYGYTF.

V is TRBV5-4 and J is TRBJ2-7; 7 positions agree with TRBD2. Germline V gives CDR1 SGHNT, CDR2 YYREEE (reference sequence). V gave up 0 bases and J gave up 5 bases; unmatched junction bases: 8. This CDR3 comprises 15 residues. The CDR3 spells CASSLAVGRLNEQYF. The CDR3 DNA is TGTGCCAGCAGCTTGGCAGTCGGGAGGTTGAACGAGCAGTACTTC.

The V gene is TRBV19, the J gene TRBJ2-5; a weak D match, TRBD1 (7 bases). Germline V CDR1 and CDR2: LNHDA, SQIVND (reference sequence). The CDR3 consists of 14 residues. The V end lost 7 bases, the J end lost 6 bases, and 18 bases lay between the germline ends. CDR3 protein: CASTPGGGRQTQYF. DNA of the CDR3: TGTGCCAGTACCCCAGGGGGAGGCCGCCAGACCCAGTACTTC.

Here the CDR3 DNA reads TGTGCCAGCAGCGCTCACGGGACTAGCGGAGCCACAGATACGCAGTATTTT. Amino acids: CASSAHGTSGATDTQYF. The rearrangement joins TRBV9 to TRBJ2-3, with TRBD2 matching 11 bases. The CDR3 totals 17 residues. V lost 3 bases and J lost 2; bases outside the gene matches: 8. The germline V gene encodes CDR1 SGDLS and CDR2 YYNGEE.

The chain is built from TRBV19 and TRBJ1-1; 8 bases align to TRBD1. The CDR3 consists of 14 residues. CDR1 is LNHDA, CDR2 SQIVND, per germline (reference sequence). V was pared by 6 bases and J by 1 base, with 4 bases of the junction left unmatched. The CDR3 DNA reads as TGTGCCAGTAGCGCGGGACAGGAGAACACTGAAGCTTTCTTT. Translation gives CASSAGQENTEAFF.

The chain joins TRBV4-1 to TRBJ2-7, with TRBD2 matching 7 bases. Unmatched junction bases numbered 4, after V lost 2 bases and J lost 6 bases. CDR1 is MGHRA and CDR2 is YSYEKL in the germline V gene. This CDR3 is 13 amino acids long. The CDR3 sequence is CASSQRRGVEQYF. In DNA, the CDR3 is TGCGCCAGCAGCCAAAGACGGGGGGTCGAGCAGTACTTC.

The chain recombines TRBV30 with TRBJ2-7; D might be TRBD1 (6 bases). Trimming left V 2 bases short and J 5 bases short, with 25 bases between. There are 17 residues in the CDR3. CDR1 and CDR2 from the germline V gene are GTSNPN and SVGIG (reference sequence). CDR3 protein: CAWSQPTGAWAQDEQYF. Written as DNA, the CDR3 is TGTGCCTGGAGTCAACCGACAGGCGCATGGGCGCAGGACGAGCAGTACTTC.

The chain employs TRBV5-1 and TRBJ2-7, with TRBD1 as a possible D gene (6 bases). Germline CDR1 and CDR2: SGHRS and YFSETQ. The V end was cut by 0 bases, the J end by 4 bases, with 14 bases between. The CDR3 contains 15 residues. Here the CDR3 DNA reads TGCGCCAGCAGCTTGGGACAGGCAACAAGTTACGAGCAGTACTTC. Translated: CASSLGQATSYEQYF.

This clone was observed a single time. The CDR3 sequence: CATSATTTGTGFQETQYF. The CDR3 DNA sequence: TGTGCCACCAGCGCCACCACAACCGGGACAGGGTTCCAAGAGACCCAGTACTTC. The chain couples TRBV15 to TRBJ2-5, with 9 bases that match TRBD1. The germline CDR1 and CDR2 sequences are LNHNV and YYDKDF (reference sequence). Germline trimming cut 5 bases from V and 1 base from J; bases unmatched to any gene: 14. CDR3 length equals 18 residues.

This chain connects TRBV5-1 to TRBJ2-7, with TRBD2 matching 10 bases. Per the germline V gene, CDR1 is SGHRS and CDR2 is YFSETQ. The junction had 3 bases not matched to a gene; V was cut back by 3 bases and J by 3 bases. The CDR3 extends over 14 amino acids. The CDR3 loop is CASSSTSGDYEQYF. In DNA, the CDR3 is TGCGCCAGCAGCTCAACTAGCGGGGACTACGAGCAGTACTTC.

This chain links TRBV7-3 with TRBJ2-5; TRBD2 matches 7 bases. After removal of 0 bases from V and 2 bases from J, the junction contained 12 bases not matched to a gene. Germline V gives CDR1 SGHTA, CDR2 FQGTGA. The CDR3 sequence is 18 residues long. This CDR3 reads CASSLTRSGGPQQETQYF. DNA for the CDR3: TGTGCCAGCAGCTTAACGAGGTCGGGAGGACCCCAGCAAGAGACCCAGTACTTC.

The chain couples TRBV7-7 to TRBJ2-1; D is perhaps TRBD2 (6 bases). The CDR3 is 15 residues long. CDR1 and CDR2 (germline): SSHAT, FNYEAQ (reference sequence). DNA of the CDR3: TGTGCTAATACCCGGGACTTTAGCTCCTACAATGAGCAGTTCTTC. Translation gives CANTRDFSSYNEQFF. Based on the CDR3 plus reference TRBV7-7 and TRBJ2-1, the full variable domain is GAGVSQSPRYKVTKRGQDVTLRCDPISSHATLYWYQQALGQGPEFLTYFNYEAQPDKSGLPSDRFSAERPEGSISTLTIQRTEQRDSAMYRCANTRDFSSYNEQFFGPGTRLTVL.

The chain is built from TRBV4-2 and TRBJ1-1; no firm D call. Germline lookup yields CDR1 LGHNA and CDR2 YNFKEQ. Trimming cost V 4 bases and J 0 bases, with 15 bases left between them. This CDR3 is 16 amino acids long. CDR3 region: CASSPSLGEMNTEAFF. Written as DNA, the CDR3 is TGTGCCAGCAGCCCTTCCCTCGGGGAAATGAACACTGAAGCTTTCTTT.

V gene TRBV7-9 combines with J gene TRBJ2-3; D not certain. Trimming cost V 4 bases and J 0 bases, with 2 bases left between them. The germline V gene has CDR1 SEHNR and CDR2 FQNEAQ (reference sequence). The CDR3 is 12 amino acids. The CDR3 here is CASSSSTDTQYF. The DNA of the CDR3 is TGTGCCAGCAGCTCTAGCACAGATACGCAGTATTTT. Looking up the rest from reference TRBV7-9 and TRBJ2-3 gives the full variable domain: DTGVSQNPRHKITKRGQNVTFRCDPISEHNRLYWYRQTLGQGPEFLTYFQNEAQLEKSRLLSDRFSAERPKGSFSTLEIQRTEQGDSAMYLCASSSSTDTQYFGPGTRLTVL.

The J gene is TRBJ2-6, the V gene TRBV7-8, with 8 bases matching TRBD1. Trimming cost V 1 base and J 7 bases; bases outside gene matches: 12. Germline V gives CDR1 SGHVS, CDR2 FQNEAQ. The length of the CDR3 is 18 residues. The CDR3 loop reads CASSLGTGSRIGANVLTF. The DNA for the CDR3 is TGTGCCAGCAGCTTAGGGACAGGGTCCCGCATCGGAGCCAACGTCCTGACTTTC. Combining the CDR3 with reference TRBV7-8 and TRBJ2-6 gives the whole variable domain GAGVSQSPRYKVAKRGQDVALRCDPISGHVSLFWYQQALGQGPEFLTYFQNEAQLDKSGLPSDRFFAERPEGSVSTLKIQRTQQEDSAVYLCASSLGTGSRIGANVLTFGAGSRLTVL.

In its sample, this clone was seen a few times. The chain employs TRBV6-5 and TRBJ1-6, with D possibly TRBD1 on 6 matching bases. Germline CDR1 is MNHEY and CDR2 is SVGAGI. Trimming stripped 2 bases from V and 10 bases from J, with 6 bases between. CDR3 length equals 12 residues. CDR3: CASSYRGSPLHF. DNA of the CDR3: TGTGCCAGCAGTTACAGGGGGTCACCCCTCCACTTT.

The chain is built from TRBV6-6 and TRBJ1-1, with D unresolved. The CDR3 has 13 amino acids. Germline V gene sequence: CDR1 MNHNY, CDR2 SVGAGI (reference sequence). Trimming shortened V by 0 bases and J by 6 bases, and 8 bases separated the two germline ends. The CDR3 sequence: CASSYSPSAEAFF. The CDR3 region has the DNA TGTGCCAGCAGTTACTCCCCGTCGGCTGAAGCTTTCTTT.

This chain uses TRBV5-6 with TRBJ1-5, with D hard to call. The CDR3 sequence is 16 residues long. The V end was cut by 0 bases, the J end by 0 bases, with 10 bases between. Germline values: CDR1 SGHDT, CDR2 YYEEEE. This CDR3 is CASSLGGSFSNQPQHF. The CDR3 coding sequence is TGTGCCAGCAGCTTGGGTGGTAGCTTTAGCAATCAGCCCCAGCATTTT.

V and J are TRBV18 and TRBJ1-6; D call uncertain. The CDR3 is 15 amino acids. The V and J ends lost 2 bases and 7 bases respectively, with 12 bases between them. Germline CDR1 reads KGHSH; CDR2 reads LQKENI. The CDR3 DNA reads TGTGCCAGCTCACCATTCCAGGCCCAAAATTCACCCCTCCACTTT. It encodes CASSPFQAQNSPLHF. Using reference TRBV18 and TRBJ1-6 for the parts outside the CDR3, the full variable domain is NAGVMQNPRHLVRRRGQEARLRCSPMKGHSHVYWYRQLPEEGLKFMVYLQKENIIDESGMPKERFSAEFPKEGPSILRIQQVVRGDSAAYFCASSPFQAQNSPLHFGNGTRLTVT.

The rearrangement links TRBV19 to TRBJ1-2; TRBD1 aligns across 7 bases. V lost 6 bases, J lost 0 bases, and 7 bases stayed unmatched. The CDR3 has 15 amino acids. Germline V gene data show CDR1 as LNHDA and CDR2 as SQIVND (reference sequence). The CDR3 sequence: CASRITGTANYGYTF. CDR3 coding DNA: TGTGCCAGTAGAATTACCGGGACAGCTAACTATGGCTACACCTTC.

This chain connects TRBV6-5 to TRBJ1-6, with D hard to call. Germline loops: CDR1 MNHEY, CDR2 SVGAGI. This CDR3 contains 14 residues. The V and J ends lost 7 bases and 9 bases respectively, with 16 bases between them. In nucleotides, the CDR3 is TGTGCCAGCACCCGCTCGAGTCGGGGTTCACCCCTCCACTTT. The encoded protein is CASTRSSRGSPLHF.

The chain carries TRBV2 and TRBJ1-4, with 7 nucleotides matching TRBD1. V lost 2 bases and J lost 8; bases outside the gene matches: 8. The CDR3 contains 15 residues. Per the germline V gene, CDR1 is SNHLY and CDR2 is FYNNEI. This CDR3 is CASSESGTVAEKLFF. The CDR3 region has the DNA TGTGCCAGCAGTGAATCCGGGACAGTAGCCGAAAAACTGTTTTTT.